This T cell receptor beta chain was sequenced for a study of blood T cell repertoires in COVID-19. Trimming took off 4 bases at V and 1 base at J, with 9 bases between the two ends. CDR1 and CDR2 (germline): SGHRS, YFSETQ. The CDR3 is 14 residues long. The assay was immunoSEQ multiplex PCR, and TCRdb's table has in-frame clones only and misses some. The top ten clones hold roughly 1.2% of a sample with hundreds of thousands of clones, around 89% of them seen once. This clone was found many times. This TCR was sampled from a man aged 40-55 years with acute or convalescent COVID-19. The rearrangement joins TRBV5-1 to TRBJ1-3, with D unclear. The sequenced sample consisted of peripheral blood. The CDR3 spells CASSGGGSGNTIYF. The DNA of the CDR3 is TGCGCCAGCAGCGGAGGTGGGTCTGGAAACACCATATATTTT.